What follows are 25 T cell receptor beta chains derived from one specimen sequenced in a study of shared clonotypes between healthy human individuals. TCRdb's table, derived via immunoSEQ multiplex PCR, lists solely in-frame clones and lacks some. Of under 2,000,000 clones listed, roughly 94% are singletons. Only CD45RO-negative cells positively selected for CCR7 counted as naive CD8 cells, so terminally differentiated effector memory CD45RA+ cells were excluded. The specimen was naive CD8+ T cells sorted from blood. The receptors shown here come from a young man in good health.

This clone came up once. Other DNA sequences from this sample encode an identical CDR3 as well. This chain connects TRBV28 to TRBJ1-5, with a possible D match to TRBD1 (5 bases). V was trimmed by 3 bases and J by 0 bases, leaving 6 bases between them. The CDR3 has 14 residues. CDR1 and CDR2 from the germline V gene are MDHEN and SYDVKM. CDR3 amino acids: CASSFRDSNQPQHF. The CDR3 region has the DNA TGTGCCAGCAGTTTCAGGGATAGCAATCAGCCCCAGCATTTT.

The rearrangement uses TRBV6-5 and TRBJ2-3; no clear D gene. With 5 bases removed from V and 4 bases from J, the gap between germline ends came to 13 bases. The CDR3 sequence is 14 residues long. Looked up from germline, CDR1 is MNHEY and CDR2 is SVGAGI. In DNA form, the CDR3 reads TGTGCCAGCAGTCCCCGGTCGGCTTCAGATACGCAGTATTTT. It yields the protein CASSPRSASDTQYF.

The chain recombines TRBV27 with TRBJ2-6; 7 bases line up with TRBD2. Unmatched junction bases numbered 6, after V lost 2 bases and J lost 2 bases. Per germline, CDR1 MNHEY and CDR2 SMNVEV (reference sequence). The length of the CDR3 is 17 residues. CDR3 sequence: CASSLGGDSTGANVLTF. Written as DNA, the CDR3 is TGTGCCAGCAGTTTAGGGGGGGATAGTACTGGGGCCAACGTCCTGACTTTC.

V usage is TRBV6-5 and J usage is TRBJ2-1; a possible D gene is TRBD2 (6 bases). Trimming removed 0 bases at V and 9 bases at J, with 15 bases between. This CDR3 is built from 15 residues. Germline V gene sequence: CDR1 MNHEY, CDR2 SVGAGI. CDR3 in DNA: TGTGCCAGCAGTTACTCGGGGGGTCTTACGATTGAGCAGTTCTTC. Protein: CASSYSGGLTIEQFF.

The chain combines TRBV11-2 with TRBJ2-7; tentative D call: TRBD2 (5 bases). CDR1 is SGHAT and CDR2 is FQNNGV in the germline V gene. V gave up 3 bases and J gave up 3 bases, with 15 bases separating them. This CDR3 has 15 amino acids. The CDR3 here is CASSFSGSASYEQYF. CDR3 DNA sequence: TGTGCCAGCAGCTTCTCGGGAAGCGCCAGCTACGAGCAGTACTTC.

In the case of this clone: This sample includes further DNA sequences coding for the same CDR3. The CDR3: CASSATGAGELFF. The CDR3 DNA reads TGCGCCAGCAGCGCCACAGGGGCCGGGGAGCTGTTTTTT. The chain carries TRBV5-1 and TRBJ2-2, with TRBD1 identical over 7 bases. The CDR3 has 13 amino acids. J gave up 6 bases and V 4 bases, and 3 bases lay outside the gene matches. Per germline, CDR1 SGHRS and CDR2 YFSETQ.

The genes are TRBV5-1 and TRBJ2-7; D not resolved. Between the trimmed V and J ends, which lost 0 bases and 0 bases, there was a span of 10 bases. The CDR3 is 15 residues long. Germline V lookup: CDR1 SGHRS, CDR2 YFSETQ. Here the CDR3 DNA reads TGCGCCAGCAGCTTGGAGCTAGGGTTCTCCTACGAGCAGTACTTC. It encodes CASSLELGFSYEQYF.

This clone was seen a single time. This sequence joins TRBV6-5 and TRBJ2-2; the match to TRBD2 covers 13 bases. The CDR3 totals 15 residues. CDR1 and CDR2 (germline): MNHEY, SVGAGI. With V trimmed by 6 bases and J by 5 bases, 3 bases remained unmatched. The chain's CDR3 is CASSKGLAGTGELFF. CDR3 in DNA: TGTGCCAGCAGCAAGGGACTAGCGGGGACCGGGGAGCTGTTTTTT.

This clone was observed once. V usage is TRBV27 and J usage is TRBJ1-2; maybe TRBD1 (6 bases). Between the trimmed V and J ends, which lost 4 bases and 5 bases, there was a span of 17 bases. The CDR3 loop spans 15 amino acids. CDR1 is MNHEY, CDR2 SMNVEV, per germline (reference sequence). The CDR3 protein is CASSSKGGIPYGYTF. For the CDR3, the DNA is TGTGCCAGCAGTTCCAAAGGGGGTATCCCTTATGGCTACACCTTC.

The rearrangement links TRBV25-1 to TRBJ2-7; TRBD1 aligns across 9 bases. Per the germline V gene, CDR1 is MGHDK and CDR2 is SYGVNS. The V segment lost 4 bases and the J segment 2 bases; nucleotides outside the gene matches: 6. The CDR3 totals 15 residues. CDR3 DNA: TGTGCCAGCAGTGGACCGGGACAGGGACCCTACGAGCAGTACTTC. Translation: CASSGPGQGPYEQYF.

The chain joins TRBV11-2 to TRBJ2-5; maybe TRBD2 (6 bases). V was pared by 2 bases and J by 4 bases, with 17 bases between. CDR3 length: 16 residues. Germline V gives CDR1 SGHAT, CDR2 FQNNGV. CDR3 bases: TGTGCCAGCAGCTTAAGTTGGGGACTTAGGGCAGAGACCCAGTACTTC. Translating gives CASSLSWGLRAETQYF.

V gene TRBV7-8 combines with J gene TRBJ1-4, with D unresolved. The V end was cut by 1 base, the J end by 6 bases, with 15 bases between. CDR1 is SGHVS and CDR2 is FQNEAQ in the germline V gene. This CDR3 comprises 16 residues. DNA for the CDR3: TGTGCCAGCAGCTTAGTGGGGAGTGAAATGGATGAAAAACTGTTTTTT. This codes for CASSLVGSEMDEKLFF.

The chain combines TRBV7-2 with TRBJ2-5; D may be TRBD1 or TRBD2 (5 bases each). The V gene's germline CDR1 is SGHTA and CDR2 FQGNSA. The CDR3 totals 13 residues. The V gene lost 5 bases and the J gene lost 3 bases, with 10 bases spanning the gap. The CDR3 coding sequence is TGTGCCAGCAGCGCCCTGGGGGAAGAGACCCAGTACTTC. Amino acids: CASSALGEETQYF.

The chain joins TRBV6-1 to TRBJ2-3; tentatively, D is TRBD2 (5 bases). The CDR3 is 19 residues long. The germline CDR1 and CDR2 sequences are MNHNS and SASEGT. V lost 6 bases to trimming and J lost 2 bases, with 27 bases between them. CDR3 loop: CASSETPAIRAVSTDTQYF. DNA for the CDR3: TGTGCCAGCAGCGAAACTCCAGCAATCCGAGCGGTCTCCACAGATACGCAGTATTTT.

In its sample, this clone was seen once. The gene calls are TRBV25-1 and TRBJ1-4, with a tentative D call TRBD1 (5 bases). The length of the CDR3 is 13 residues. The V end was cut by 5 bases, the J end by 8 bases, with 12 bases between. Germline V gives CDR1 MGHDK, CDR2 SYGVNS. The CDR3 DNA is TGTGCCAGCAGTTGGGGGTTTGGGGAAAAACTGTTTTTT. Translated: CASSWGFGEKLFF.

J is TRBJ2-5 and V is TRBV27; 8 bases are shared with TRBD2. Germline lookup yields CDR1 MNHEY and CDR2 SMNVEV (reference sequence). The CDR3 sequence is 14 residues long. Trimming took 6 bases from V and 4 from J; bases not matched to a gene: 7. This CDR3 is CASSPGGLGETQYF. The CDR3 nucleotides are TGTGCCAGCAGCCCGGGGGGGCTTGGAGAGACCCAGTACTTC.

The V call is TRBV19, the J call TRBJ1-5; D ambiguous. Trimming removed 0 bases at V and 3 bases at J, with 9 bases between. CDR3 length: 15 amino acids. CDR1 is LNHDA and CDR2 is SQIVND in the germline V gene (reference sequence). In nucleotides, the CDR3 is TGTGCCAGTAGTATAGATGCGGGTTACAATCAGCCCCAGCATTTT. Protein: CASSIDAGYNQPQHF.

The chain carries TRBV5-6 and TRBJ1-5; a possible D gene is TRBD1 (6 bases). This CDR3 has 16 residues. Looked up from germline, CDR1 is SGHDT and CDR2 is YYEEEE. The ends were cut back, 3 bases at V and 3 bases at J, with 16 bases in the middle. The CDR3 loop reads CASSYGGGSLNQPQHF. CDR3 nucleotides: TGTGCCAGCAGCTACGGAGGGGGATCGCTCAATCAGCCCCAGCATTTT.

CDR3 sequence (DNA): TGCGCCAGCAGCCAAACAGGGGGCTCTGGAAACACCATATATTTT. Its protein is CASSQTGGSGNTIYF. V gene TRBV4-1 combines with J gene TRBJ1-3; 8 nucleotides match TRBD1. With 2 bases clipped from V and 0 bases from J, the junction kept 0 bases outside the gene matches. Germline V gene lookup returns CDR1 MGHRA and CDR2 YSYEKL. The CDR3 extends over 15 amino acids.

This clone was detected a few times. This chain links TRBV13 with TRBJ1-2; possibly TRBD1 for D (6 bases). The V gene lost 2 bases and the J gene lost 0 bases, with 13 bases spanning the gap. Germline V gives CDR1 PRHDT, CDR2 FYEKMQ (reference sequence). CDR3 length: 16 residues. The CDR3 here is CASSLSGTSANYGYTF. CDR3 bases: TGTGCCAGCAGCTTATCGGGGACATCGGCTAACTATGGCTACACCTTC.

Comments on this clone: Other DNA sequences from this sample encode an identical CDR3 as well. J is TRBJ2-7 and V is TRBV27; TRBD1 matches at 8 bases. J lost 5 bases, V lost 1 base, and 1 base had no gene match. The CDR3 totals 13 residues. Per the germline V gene, CDR1 is MNHEY and CDR2 is SMNVEV (reference sequence). The CDR3 DNA follows: TGTGCCAGCAGTTTATGGACAGGGAACGAGCAGTACTTC. Protein: CASSLWTGNEQYF.

V usage is TRBV10-3 and J usage is TRBJ1-1; no definite D call. V was shortened by 2 bases and J by 2 bases, with 9 bases between the two germline ends. The length of the CDR3 is 14 residues. Germline V lookup: CDR1 ENHRY, CDR2 SYGVKD. Written as DNA, the CDR3 is TGTGCCATCAGTGAGGATCCAAACAACACTGAAGCTTTCTTT. Protein: CAISEDPNNTEAFF.

The chain combines TRBV5-5 with TRBJ2-7, with 11 nucleotides matching TRBD1. CDR1 SGHKS and CDR2 YYEKEE come from the germline V gene (reference sequence). The CDR3 spans 16 residues. The trim removed 0 bases at V and 4 bases at J, leaving 6 bases unmatched. CDR3 sequence reads: CASSLGPGTGGYEQYF. CDR3 nucleotides: TGTGCCAGCAGCTTGGGCCCCGGGACAGGGGGGTACGAGCAGTACTTC.

The rearrangement links TRBV4-3 to TRBJ2-3, with D tentatively TRBD2 (5 bases). V lost 1 base, J lost 5 bases, and 19 bases lay in between. The CDR3 loop spans 17 amino acids. Germline V gives CDR1 LGHNA, CDR2 YSLEER. Written as DNA, the CDR3 is TGCGCCAGCAGCCAAGCGGACCCTCCGGGTGGAGGAGATACGCAGTATTTT. This translates into CASSQADPPGGGDTQYF.

This clone was observed a single time. The CDR3 nucleotides read TGCGCCAGCAGTGAGTCGTGGGCGGGGGGAGAGACCCAGTACTTC. Translated: CASSESWAGGETQYF. The rearrangement joins TRBV10-2 to TRBJ2-5, with TRBD2 matching over 8 bases. Germline lookup yields CDR1 WSHSY and CDR2 SAAADI. Losses at the gene ends were 0 bases for V and 4 bases for J; bases not matched to a gene: 4. The CDR3 is made up of 15 amino acids.